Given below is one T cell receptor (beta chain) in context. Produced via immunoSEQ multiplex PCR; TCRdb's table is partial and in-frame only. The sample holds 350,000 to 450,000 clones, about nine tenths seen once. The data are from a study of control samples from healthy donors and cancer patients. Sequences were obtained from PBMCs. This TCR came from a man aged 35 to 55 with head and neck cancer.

DNA of the CDR3: TGTGCCAGCTCCTCTTCCCGCAATGAGCAGTTCTTC. It encodes CASSSSRNEQFF. The rearrangement links TRBV18 to TRBJ2-1; D ambiguous. Trimming pared 6 bases from V and 6 bases from J, leaving 9 bases between. Germline CDR1 is KGHSH and CDR2 is LQKENI. The CDR3 is made up of 12 amino acids. The variable domain in full, with the rest retrieved from reference TRBV18 and TRBJ2-1, is NAGVMQNPRHLVRRRGQEARLRCSPMKGHSHVYWYRQLPEEGLKFMVYLQKENIIDESGMPKERFSAEFPKEGPSILRIQQVVRGDSAAYFCASSSSRNEQFFGPGTRLTVL.